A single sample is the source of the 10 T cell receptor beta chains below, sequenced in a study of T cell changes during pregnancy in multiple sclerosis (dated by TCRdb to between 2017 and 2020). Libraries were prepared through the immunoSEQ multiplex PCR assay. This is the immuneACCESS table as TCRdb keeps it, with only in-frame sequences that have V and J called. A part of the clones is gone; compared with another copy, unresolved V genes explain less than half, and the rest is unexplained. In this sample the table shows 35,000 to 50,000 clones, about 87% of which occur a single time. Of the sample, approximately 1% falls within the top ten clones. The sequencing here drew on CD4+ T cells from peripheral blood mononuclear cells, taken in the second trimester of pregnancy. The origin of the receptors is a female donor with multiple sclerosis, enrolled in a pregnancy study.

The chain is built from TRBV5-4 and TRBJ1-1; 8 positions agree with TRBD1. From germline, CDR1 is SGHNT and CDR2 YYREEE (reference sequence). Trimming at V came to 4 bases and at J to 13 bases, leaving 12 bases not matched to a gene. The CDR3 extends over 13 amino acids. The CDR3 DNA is TGTGCCAGCAGCGACGGGACAGGTCAGGGTGTTTTCTTT. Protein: CASSDGTGQGVFF.

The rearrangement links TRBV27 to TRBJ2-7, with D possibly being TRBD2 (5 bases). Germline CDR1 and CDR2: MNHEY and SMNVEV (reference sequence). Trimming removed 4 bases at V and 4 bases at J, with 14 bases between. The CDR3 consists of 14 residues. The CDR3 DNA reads TGTGCCAGCAGTTCGTCTAGAGGGCCTTACGAGCAGTACTTC. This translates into CASSSSRGPYEQYF.

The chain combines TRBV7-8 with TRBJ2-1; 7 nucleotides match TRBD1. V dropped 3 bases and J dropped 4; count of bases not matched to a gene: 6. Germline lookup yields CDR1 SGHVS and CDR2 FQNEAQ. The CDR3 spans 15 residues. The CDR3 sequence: CASSFGDRIYNEQFF. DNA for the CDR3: TGTGCCAGCAGCTTTGGGGACAGAATTTACAATGAGCAGTTCTTC.

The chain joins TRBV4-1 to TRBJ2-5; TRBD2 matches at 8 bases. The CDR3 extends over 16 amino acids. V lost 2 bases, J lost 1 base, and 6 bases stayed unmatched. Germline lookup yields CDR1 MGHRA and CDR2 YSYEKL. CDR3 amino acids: CASSQKSGRVQETQYF. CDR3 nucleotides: TGCGCCAGCAGCCAAAAGAGCGGGAGAGTCCAAGAGACCCAGTACTTC.

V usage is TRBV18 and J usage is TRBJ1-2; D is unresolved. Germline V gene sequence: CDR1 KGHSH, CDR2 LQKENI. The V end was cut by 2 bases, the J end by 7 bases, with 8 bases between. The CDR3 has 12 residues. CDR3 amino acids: CASSPKTGGYTF. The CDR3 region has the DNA TGTGCCAGCTCACCAAAGACTGGTGGCTACACCTTC.

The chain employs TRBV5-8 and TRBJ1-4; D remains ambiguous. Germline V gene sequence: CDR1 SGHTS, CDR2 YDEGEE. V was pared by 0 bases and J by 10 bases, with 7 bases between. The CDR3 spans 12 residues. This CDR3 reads CASSLGSGKLFF. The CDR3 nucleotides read TGTGCCAGCAGCTTGGGTTCGGGAAAACTGTTTTTT.

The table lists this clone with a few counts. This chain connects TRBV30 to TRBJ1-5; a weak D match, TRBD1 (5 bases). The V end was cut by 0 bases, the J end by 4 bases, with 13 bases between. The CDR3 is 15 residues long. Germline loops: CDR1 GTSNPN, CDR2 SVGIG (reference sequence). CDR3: CAWSVSSRANQPQHF. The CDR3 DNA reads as TGTGCCTGGAGTGTATCGAGCAGGGCAAATCAGCCCCAGCATTTT.

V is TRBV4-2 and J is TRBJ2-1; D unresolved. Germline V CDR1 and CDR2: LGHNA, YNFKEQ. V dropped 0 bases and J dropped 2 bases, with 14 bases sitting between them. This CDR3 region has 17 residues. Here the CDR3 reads CASSQDHLGAAYNEQFF. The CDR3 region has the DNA TGTGCCAGCAGCCAAGATCATTTGGGTGCGGCCTACAATGAGCAGTTCTTC.

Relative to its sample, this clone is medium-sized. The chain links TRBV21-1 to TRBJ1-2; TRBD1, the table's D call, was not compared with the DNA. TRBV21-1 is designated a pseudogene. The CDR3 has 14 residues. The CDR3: CASSKDPGNYGYTF. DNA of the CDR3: TGTGCCAGCAGCAAAGATCCAGGGAACTATGGCTACACCTTC.

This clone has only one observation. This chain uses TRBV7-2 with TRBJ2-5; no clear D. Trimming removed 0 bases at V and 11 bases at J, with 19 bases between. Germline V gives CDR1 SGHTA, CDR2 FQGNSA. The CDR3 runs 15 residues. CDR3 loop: CASSLARLPFQEQYF. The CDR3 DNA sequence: TGTGCCAGCAGCTTAGCCCGACTGCCTTTTCAAGAGCAGTACTTC.